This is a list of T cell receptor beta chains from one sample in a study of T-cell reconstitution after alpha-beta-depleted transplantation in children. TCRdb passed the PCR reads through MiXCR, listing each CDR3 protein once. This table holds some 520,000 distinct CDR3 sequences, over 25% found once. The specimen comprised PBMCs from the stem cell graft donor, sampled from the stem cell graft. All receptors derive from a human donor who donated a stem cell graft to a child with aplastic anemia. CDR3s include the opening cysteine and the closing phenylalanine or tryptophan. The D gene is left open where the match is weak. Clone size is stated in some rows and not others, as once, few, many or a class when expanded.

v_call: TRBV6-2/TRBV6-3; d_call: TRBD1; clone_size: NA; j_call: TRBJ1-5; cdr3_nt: TGTGCCAGCAGTTACGGGACAGGGGGATCTCTCCAGCCCCAGCATTTT; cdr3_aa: CASSYGTGGSLQPQHF
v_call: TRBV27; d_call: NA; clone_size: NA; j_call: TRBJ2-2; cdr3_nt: TGTGCCAGCAGTCCTATCAGGGGCCCCACCGGGGAGCTGTTTTTT; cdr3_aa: CASSPIRGPTGELFF
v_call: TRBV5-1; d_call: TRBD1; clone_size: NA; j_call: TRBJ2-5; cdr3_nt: TGCGCCAGCAGCGGGGACAGGGGAGGAGAGACCCAGTACTTC; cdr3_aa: CASSGDRGGETQYF
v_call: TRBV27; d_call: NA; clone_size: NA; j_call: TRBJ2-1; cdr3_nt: TGTGCCAGCAGTTTATCGCCAAGGGCCTACAATGAGCAGTTCTTC; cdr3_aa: CASSLSPRAYNEQFF
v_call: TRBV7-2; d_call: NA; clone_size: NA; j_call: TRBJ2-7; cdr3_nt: TGTGCCAGCAGCTTAGGGTGGGACCAATCCTACGAGCAGTACTTC; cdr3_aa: CASSLGWDQSYEQYF
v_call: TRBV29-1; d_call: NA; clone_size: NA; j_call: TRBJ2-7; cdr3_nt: TGCAGCGTAAGGGACGCTACCTACGAGCAGTACTTC; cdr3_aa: CSVRDATYEQYF
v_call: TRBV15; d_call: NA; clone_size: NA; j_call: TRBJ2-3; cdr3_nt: TGTGCCACCAGCAGCGGGAGCCTGGGAGATACGCAGTATTTT; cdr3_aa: CATSSGSLGDTQYF
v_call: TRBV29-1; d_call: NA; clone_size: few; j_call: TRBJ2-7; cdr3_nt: TGCAGCGTTGAGTGGTCAGCCTACGAGCAGTACTTC; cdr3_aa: CSVEWSAYEQYF
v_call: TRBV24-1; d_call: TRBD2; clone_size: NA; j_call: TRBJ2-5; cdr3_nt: TGTGCCACCAGTGACTCAGGACTAGCCGCGCAACAAGAGACCCAGTACTTC; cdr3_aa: CATSDSGLAAQQETQYF
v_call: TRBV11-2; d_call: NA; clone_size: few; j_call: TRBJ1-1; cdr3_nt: TGTGCCAGCAGCTTACCCTTGAAACAGGCGGGGAGCACTGAAGCTTTCTTT; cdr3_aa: CASSLPLKQAGSTEAFF
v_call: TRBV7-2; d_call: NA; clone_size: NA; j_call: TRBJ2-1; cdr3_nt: TGTGCCAGCAGCTTAATGGGGTCCCAGTTCTTC; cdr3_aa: CASSLMGSQFF
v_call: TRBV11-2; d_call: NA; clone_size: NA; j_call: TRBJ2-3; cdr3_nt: TGTGCCACCCGCATCGCGGATACGCAGTATTTT; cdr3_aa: CATRIADTQYF
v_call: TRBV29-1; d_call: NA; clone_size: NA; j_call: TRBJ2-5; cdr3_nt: TGCAGCTCCGGGGTCCAAGAGACCCAGTACTTC; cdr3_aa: CSSGVQETQYF
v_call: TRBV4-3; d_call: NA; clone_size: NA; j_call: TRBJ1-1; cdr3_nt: TGCGCCAGCAGCCAACGGGCCAACACGGAGAACACTGAAGCTTTCTTT; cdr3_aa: CASSQRANTENTEAFF
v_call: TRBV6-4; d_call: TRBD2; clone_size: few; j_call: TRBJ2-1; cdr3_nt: TGTGCCAGCAGTGACGATGGCGGGAGCTCCTACAATGAGCAGTTCTTC; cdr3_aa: CASSDDGGSSYNEQFF
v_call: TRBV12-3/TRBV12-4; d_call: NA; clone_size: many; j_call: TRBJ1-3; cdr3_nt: TGTGCCAGCAGTTTCCGGAGCTCTGGAAACACCATATATTTT; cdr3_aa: CASSFRSSGNTIYF
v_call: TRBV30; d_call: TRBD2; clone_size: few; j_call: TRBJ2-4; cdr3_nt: TGTGCCTGGAGGATAGCGGGAGTCGGAAACATTCAGTACTTC; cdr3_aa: CAWRIAGVGNIQYF
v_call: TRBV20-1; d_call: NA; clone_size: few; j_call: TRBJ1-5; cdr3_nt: TGCAGTGCTAGAGACCCGAGGGGCACTAACCAGCCCCAGCATTTT; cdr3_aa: CSARDPRGTNQPQHF
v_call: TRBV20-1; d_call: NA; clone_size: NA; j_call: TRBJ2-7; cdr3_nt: TGCAGTGCTTTGCTCGGCCCCGGCGAGCAGTACTTC; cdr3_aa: CSALLGPGEQYF
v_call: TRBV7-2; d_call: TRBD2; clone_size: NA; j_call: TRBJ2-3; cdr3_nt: TGTGCCAGCAGCTTTCAAGCCTTGGGCGGGGGGGATACGCAGTATTTT; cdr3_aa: CASSFQALGGGDTQYF
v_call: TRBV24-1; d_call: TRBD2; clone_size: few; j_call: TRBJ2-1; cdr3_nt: TGTGCCACCAGTGACCCTAGACTAGCGGCTCATGAGCAGTTCTTC; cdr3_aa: CATSDPRLAAHEQFF